What follows are 10 T cell receptor beta chains derived from one specimen sequenced in a study of blood T cell repertoires in COVID-19. Clones were read by immunoSEQ multiplex PCR, and TCRdb kept only the in-frame ones, dropping some. Of 99,000 or so clones in the sample, about four fifths were seen once. The specimen sequenced was peripheral blood. The receptor set was obtained from a woman older than 75 with active or convalescent COVID-19.

This clone was found once. The V gene is TRBV10-3, the J gene TRBJ1-1; 7 nucleotides align to TRBD1. The germline V gene encodes CDR1 ENHRY and CDR2 SYGVKD. The CDR3 spans 14 residues. Germline trimming cut 7 bases from V and 5 bases from J; bases unmatched to any gene: 10. In DNA, the CDR3 is TGTGCCATCACCAGGGGACAGCAGGGGACTGAAGCTTTCTTT. Translation gives CAITRGQQGTEAFF.

This clone is a singleton in its sample. The chain employs TRBV13 and TRBJ1-5; no firm D call. CDR3 size: 13 residues. Trimming took 5 bases from V and 4 from J, leaving 9 bases between them. CDR1 and CDR2 from the germline V gene are PRHDT and FYEKMQ (reference sequence). CDR3 nucleotides: TGTGCCAGCAGCCAGTCATCAAATCAGCCCCAGCATTTT. Translating gives CASSQSSNQPQHF.

This clone was counted once. The chain recombines TRBV4-2 with TRBJ1-2; D is perhaps TRBD1 (5 bases). Trimming shortened V by 0 bases and J by 7 bases, and 9 bases separated the two germline ends. Germline CDR1 LGHNA, CDR2 YNFKEQ. The CDR3 is made up of 13 amino acids. CDR3 coding DNA: TGTGCCAGCAGCCAAGACAGGGTAATTGGCTACACCTTC. Translated, it gives CASSQDRVIGYTF.

The chain couples TRBV5-1 to TRBJ1-3; 11 bases map to TRBD1. CDR3 length: 17 amino acids. Germline loops: CDR1 SGHRS, CDR2 YFSETQ. The V segment lost 0 bases and the J segment 4 bases; nucleotides outside the gene matches: 6. The CDR3, as DNA: TGCGCCAGCAGCTTGGAAGGACAGGGGGCTGGAGGAAACACCATATATTTT. Encoded protein: CASSLEGQGAGGNTIYF.

V is TRBV18 and J is TRBJ2-7, with a tentative D call TRBD1 (6 bases). CDR1 and CDR2 (germline): KGHSH, LQKENI. With 8 bases removed from V and 1 base from J, the gap between germline ends came to 9 bases. CDR3 length: 12 residues. The CDR3 bases are TGTGCCAGCGCGACAGGATCCTACGAGCAGTACTTC. This translates into CASATGSYEQYF. The full variable domain, rest sourced from reference TRBV18 and TRBJ2-7, is NAGVMQNPRHLVRRRGQEARLRCSPMKGHSHVYWYRQLPEEGLKFMVYLQKENIIDESGMPKERFSAEFPKEGPSILRIQQVVRGDSAAYFCASATGSYEQYFGPGTRLTVT.

This chain connects TRBV29-1 to TRBJ2-1; weak D call: TRBD1 (5 bases). Trimming stripped 2 bases from V and 1 base from J, with 15 bases between. The CDR3 loop spans 16 amino acids. CDR1 and CDR2 (germline): SQVTM, ANQGSEA. For the CDR3, the DNA is TGCAGCGTTGAACAGGGTGTTAGCAGATCCTACAATGAGCAGTTCTTC. Its protein product is CSVEQGVSRSYNEQFF.

V usage is TRBV18 and J usage is TRBJ2-1; weak D call: TRBD1 (5 bases). The CDR3 sequence is 14 residues long. Trimming shortened V by 3 bases and J by 6 bases, and 12 bases separated the two germline ends. Germline assignment: CDR1 KGHSH and CDR2 LQKENI. The CDR3: CASSPIWGPNEQFF. CDR3 bases: TGTGCCAGCTCACCCATATGGGGCCCCAATGAGCAGTTCTTC.

The rearrangement links TRBV18 to TRBJ1-6; 8 bases agree with TRBD1. Losses at the gene ends were 2 bases for V and 5 bases for J; bases not matched to a gene: 5. This CDR3 has 16 residues. The germline V gene encodes CDR1 KGHSH and CDR2 LQKENI. The CDR3 sequence: CASSPVTGADNSPLHF. For the CDR3, the DNA is TGTGCCAGCTCACCAGTGACAGGGGCAGATAATTCACCCCTCCACTTT.

The rearrangement joins TRBV6-5 to TRBJ2-3, with a tentative D call TRBD2 (5 bases). V lost 6 bases to trimming and J lost 2 bases, with 15 bases between them. This CDR3 has 15 residues. Germline CDR1 is MNHEY and CDR2 is SVGAGI. The CDR3: CASRRSAGYTDTQYF. The CDR3, as DNA: TGTGCCAGCAGGCGGTCGGCGGGCTACACAGATACGCAGTATTTT.

The J gene is TRBJ1-4, the V gene TRBV28, with D maybe TRBD1 (5 bases). This CDR3 is built from 13 residues. Trimming cost V 7 bases and J 8 bases, with 14 bases left between them. CDR1 MDHEN and CDR2 SYDVKM come from the germline V gene. The CDR3 here is CASIGDRREKLFF. The CDR3 bases are TGTGCCAGCATTGGAGACAGACGGGAAAAACTGTTTTTT.